A selection of T cell receptor beta chains follows, all from one sample in a study of vaccination and CD4 T cells after COVID-19. In TCRdb, the PCR reads were re-called with MiXCR into one record per CDR3 protein. The sample comprises fewer than 8,000 distinct CDR3 sequences, roughly 50% of which are singletons, and about 55% rests with the top ten. Their specific antigens are unknown. The specimen sequenced was CD4+ T cells from blood, cultured in vitro. Receptors were obtained from a human donor in good health. The CDR3 runs from the conserved cysteine through the conserved F or W. Fields, in order: D gene, J gene, V gene, clone size, CDR3 DNA, CDR3 protein. D genes are given only for firm matches. Not every row has a clone size; where given, it reads once, few, many or a size class.

>-|TRBJ2-3|TRBV11-3|-
TGTGCCAGCAGCTTAGGGTACACAGATACGCAGTATTTT
CASSLGYTDTQYF
>-|TRBJ2-5|TRBV5-1|few
TGCGCCAGCAGACCACGACAGGTCAACCAAGAGACCCAGTACTTC
CASRPRQVNQETQYF
>TRBD1|TRBJ1-6|TRBV27|-
TGTGCCAGCAGTTTAGGACAGGGCTATAATTCACCCCTCCACTTT
CASSLGQGYNSPLHF
>-|TRBJ1-5|TRBV29-1|-
TGCAGCGTTGAAGTAGAGGGGAATCAGCCCCAGCATTTT
CSVEVEGNQPQHF
>-|TRBJ2-3|TRBV5-1|-
TGCGCCAGCAGCCCGCCAGCGGATACGCAGTATTTT
CASSPPADTQYF
>-|TRBJ1-2|TRBV4-3|-
TGCGCCAGCAGCCAAGATTGGGGGGTTAACTATGGCTACACCTTC
CASSQDWGVNYGYTF
>TRBD2|TRBJ2-3|TRBV6-1|-
TGTGCCAGCAGTGGAGTAGCGGGGTACACAGATACGCAGTATTTT
CASSGVAGYTDTQYF
>-|TRBJ1-2|TRBV6-5|few
TGTGCCAGCAGTTACTCGAACCGGGTCACAAACTCTTATGGCTACACCTTC
CASSYSNRVTNSYGYTF
>TRBD1|TRBJ1-6|TRBV25-1|-
TGTGCCAGCAGCGTTACAGGGGGCTTGGGTAATTCACCCCTCCACTTT
CASSVTGGLGNSPLHF
>TRBD1|TRBJ1-2|TRBV9|few
TGTGCCAGCAGCGTCGCGGGGGGGACAGGTTGGAACTATGGCTACACCTTC
CASSVAGGTGWNYGYTF
>TRBD1|TRBJ1-5|TRBV6-2/TRBV6-3|-
TGTGCCAGCAGACCCTCTGACAGGGTTGTTCAGCCCCAGCATTTT
CASRPSDRVVQPQHF
>-|TRBJ1-3|TRBV11-2|-
TGTGCCAGCAGCTTAGTGGCCGCGAGCTCTGGAAACACCATATATTTT
CASSLVAASSGNTIYF
>-|TRBJ1-2|TRBV7-9|-
TGTGCCAGCAGCTTAGCGACGACCGATGGCTACACCTTC
CASSLATTDGYTF
>-|TRBJ2-5|TRBV20-1|few
TGCAGTGCTAGAGTGGCGACACAAGAGACCCAGTACTTC
CSARVATQETQYF
>-|TRBJ2-5|TRBV23-1|-
TGCGCCAGCAGTCACTCCTTCATACCCCAAGAGACCCAGTACTTC
CASSHSFIPQETQYF
>-|TRBJ1-5|TRBV11-2|few
TGTGCCAGCAGCTTAGACGTTAATAGCAATCAGCCCCAGCATTTT
CASSLDVNSNQPQHF
>-|TRBJ1-5|TRBV20-1|-
TGCAGTGCGGTCAGCGGGGGGCGAAACAATCAGCCCCAGCATTTT
CSAVSGGRNNQPQHF
>-|TRBJ2-3|TRBV20-1|-
TGCAGTGCTCCGGGGGGCTCACATGGGGCCGCAGCAGATACGCAGTATTTT
CSAPGGSHGAAADTQYF
>-|TRBJ2-3|TRBV15|-
TGTGCCACCAGCAGGACGGATACGCAGTATTTT
CATSRTDTQYF
>TRBD1|TRBJ2-7|TRBV7-2|once
TGTGCCAGCAGCCGGGACAGGGGAGGTTCCTACGAGCAGTACTTC
CASSRDRGGSYEQYF
>-|TRBJ2-7|TRBV7-8|-
TGTGCCAGCAGCTTTCCCCTCGCGGGGACTGAGCAGTACTTC
CASSFPLAGTEQYF
>TRBD1|TRBJ1-2|TRBV6-2/TRBV6-3|-
TGTGCCAGCAGCCAACAGGGGATCTATGGCTACACCTTC
CASSQQGIYGYTF
>-|TRBJ2-5|TRBV7-8|once
TGTGCCAGCAGCTTAGGGAGGTCGGGGGAGACCCAGTACTTC
CASSLGRSGETQYF
>-|TRBJ1-2|TRBV6-2/TRBV6-3|few
TGTGCCAGCACCCCCCTGGGGTCGAACTATGGCTACACCTTC
CASTPLGSNYGYTF
>TRBD1|TRBJ1-1|TRBV19|-
TGTGCCAGTAGTCTGGGACAGACCACTGAAGCTTTCTTT
CASSLGQTTEAFF
>-|TRBJ1-5|TRBV19|-
TGTGCCAGTAGTATAGATGGTGGAAATCAGCCCCAGCATTTT
CASSIDGGNQPQHF
>TRBD1|TRBJ2-5|TRBV7-2|few
TGTGCCAGCAGCTGGGGACAGAAAGAGACCCAGTACTTC
CASSWGQKETQYF
>TRBD1|TRBJ1-2|TRBV6-5|few
TGTGCCAGCAGTTCCTCTAGCGCGGGACAGCCTGGCTACACCTTC
CASSSSSAGQPGYTF
>TRBD1|TRBJ1-4|TRBV2|-
TGTGCCAGCGGGGACAGGGGACTGTTTTTT
CASGDRGLFF
>TRBD2|TRBJ2-2|TRBV20-1|-
TGCAGTGCTTGGTCGACTAGCGGGGGCACCGGGGAGCTGTTTTTT
CSAWSTSGGTGELFF
>-|TRBJ2-1|TRBV9|-
TGTGCCAGCAGCGCTCACCCACAGGTCTCTGGCAATGAGCAGTTCTTC
CASSAHPQVSGNEQFF
>TRBD1|TRBJ2-5|TRBV6-1|few
TGTGCCAGCAGTGTGCCACAGGGGGGCCTCCGAGAGACCCAGTACTTC
CASSVPQGGLRETQYF
>-|TRBJ2-2|TRBV10-1|-
TGCGCCAGCAGTGACAGAAGCACCGGGGAGCTGTTTTTT
CASSDRSTGELFF
>-|TRBJ2-1|TRBV7-6|few
TGTGCCAGCAGCTTCACTTTTCGCGATGAGCAGTTCTTC
CASSFTFRDEQFF
>-|TRBJ1-4|TRBV15|-
TGTGCCACCAGCAGGACCGGAGGGGCGGGTACTAATGAAAAACTGTTTTTT
CATSRTGGAGTNEKLFF
>TRBD2|TRBJ2-2|TRBV6-1|-
TGTGCCAGCCGGTCCCTAGCGGGAGCGAACACCGGGGAGCTGTTTTTT
CASRSLAGANTGELFF
>-|TRBJ1-2|TRBV7-8|-
TGTGCCAGCACCTCGGGTCGCTATGGCTACACCTTC
CASTSGRYGYTF